Following are 17 T cell receptor beta chains from one sample sequenced in a study of cytomegalovirus exposure and HLA in healthy donors. Repertoires were generated with immunoSEQ multiplex PCR, while TCRdb's copy carries only in-frame clones and drops some. Here the sample spans about 330,000 clones, roughly 87% being singletons. Specimen: PBMCs. These receptors all stem from a woman under 40 in good health and CMV-seropositive.

The V and J genes are TRBV20-1 and TRBJ2-7; the D is unclear. The CDR3 spans 11 residues. CDR1 is DFQATT, CDR2 SNEGSKA, per germline (reference sequence). V dropped 3 bases and J dropped 9 bases, with 12 bases sitting between them. This chain's CDR3 is CSASSWGGQYF. CDR3 nucleotide sequence: TGCAGTGCTAGTAGCTGGGGTGGGCAGTACTTC.

The chain links TRBV13 to TRBJ1-2; D is undetermined. The germline gives CDR1 PRHDT, CDR2 FYEKMQ (reference sequence). Trimming pared 6 bases from V and 8 bases from J, leaving 13 bases between. CDR3 size: 12 residues. DNA for the CDR3: TGTGCCAGCAGTTTGGGGAGTCAGGGCTACACCTTC. It is translated as CASSLGSQGYTF.

V is TRBV29-1 and J is TRBJ2-1, with TRBD2 identical over 16 bases. V was pared by 7 bases and J by 7 bases, with 16 bases of the junction left unmatched. Per germline, CDR1 SQVTM and CDR2 ANQGSEA. The length of the CDR3 is 18 residues. The CDR3 here is CSAGPGLAGGRLGNEQFF. The CDR3 DNA sequence: TGCAGCGCGGGACCGGGACTAGCGGGAGGGAGGCTTGGGAATGAGCAGTTCTTC.

This clone was found a few times. This same CDR3 is encoded by further DNA sequences in the sample. The genes are TRBV29-1 and TRBJ2-7, with 9 bases fitting TRBD1. The germline gives CDR1 SQVTM, CDR2 ANQGSEA. The CDR3 contains 12 residues. The junction had 3 bases not matched to a gene; V was cut back by 6 bases and J by 3 bases. CDR3 residues: CSVRQGVYEQYF. The CDR3 nucleotides read TGCAGCGTACGACAGGGGGTCTACGAGCAGTACTTC.

This rearrangement joins TRBV27 to TRBJ2-7; D might be TRBD2 (5 bases). Germline CDR1 and CDR2: MNHEY and SMNVEV (reference sequence). V dropped 6 bases and J dropped 0 bases, with 9 bases sitting between them. The CDR3 is 13 amino acids. In DNA, the CDR3 is TGTGCCAGCAGCTGGACTCCCTCCTACGAGCAGTACTTC. Translation: CASSWTPSYEQYF.

The count of this clone is one. This chain uses TRBV6-5 with TRBJ2-1; 9 bases are shared with TRBD2. The V segment lost 4 bases and the J segment 7 bases; nucleotides outside the gene matches: 11. The CDR3 extends over 16 amino acids. Per the germline V gene, CDR1 is MNHEY and CDR2 is SVGAGI. CDR3: CASSFRGSGGGNEQFF. The CDR3 DNA is TGTGCCAGCAGTTTCCGGGGTAGCGGGGGTGGAAATGAGCAGTTCTTC.

This clone was counted once. The genes are TRBV6-1 and TRBJ2-2; 7 nucleotides match TRBD1. Trimming cost V 4 bases and J 5 bases; bases outside gene matches: 7. This CDR3 has 15 amino acids. Germline V CDR1 and CDR2: MNHNS, SASEGT. CDR3 region: CASSVDRVGTGELFF. The CDR3 DNA reads as TGTGCCAGCAGTGTTGACAGGGTCGGAACCGGGGAGCTGTTTTTT.

V gene TRBV5-4 combines with J gene TRBJ2-5; 7 nucleotides agree with TRBD2. J gave up 5 bases and V 2 bases, and 6 bases lay outside the gene matches. There are 14 residues in the CDR3. The germline V gene has CDR1 SGHNT and CDR2 YYREEE (reference sequence). CDR3 in DNA: TGTGCCAGCAGCTTTGGGGGGGGATGGGAGACCCAGTACTTC. Protein: CASSFGGGWETQYF.

The V gene is TRBV6-6, the J gene TRBJ1-5; D gene uncertain. Trimming stripped 2 bases from V and 7 bases from J, with 12 bases between. Germline V CDR1 and CDR2: MNHNY, SVGAGI (reference sequence). The CDR3 length is 14 residues. CDR3 amino acids: CASSYREAGQPQHF. The CDR3 coding sequence is TGTGCCAGCAGTTACCGAGAAGCCGGGCAGCCCCAGCATTTT.

The gene calls are TRBV7-8 and TRBJ2-1, with D unclear. Germline CDR1 SGHVS, CDR2 FQNEAQ. Trimming left V 2 bases short and J 7 bases short, with 3 bases between. The CDR3 loop spans 11 amino acids. The CDR3 reads CASSLMNEQFF. CDR3 nucleotide sequence: TGTGCCAGCAGCTTAATGAATGAGCAGTTCTTC.

This CDR3 reads CASSLMEGTNYGYTF. Written as DNA, the CDR3 is TGTGCCAGCAGCTTAATGGAGGGGACTAACTATGGCTACACCTTC. This rearrangement joins TRBV7-9 to TRBJ1-2; perhaps TRBD1 as D (5 bases). The germline V and J ends were trimmed by 2 bases and 0 bases, with 10 bases remaining between them. Germline assignment: CDR1 SEHNR and CDR2 FQNEAQ (reference sequence). The CDR3 runs 15 residues.

CDR3 nucleotide sequence: TGTGCCAGTAGTACTTCCCCCGGAAAGAGGAGCTTCTACGAGCAGTACTTC. It codes for CASSTSPGKRSFYEQYF. This sequence joins TRBV19 and TRBJ2-7, with D unresolved. Deletions cut 4 bases from V and 3 bases from J, with 22 bases between. Germline-derived CDR1 and CDR2 are LNHDA and SQIVND (reference sequence). The CDR3 contains 17 residues.

The rearrangement joins TRBV7-9 to TRBJ2-7, with D perhaps TRBD1 (5 bases). Trimming pared 5 bases from V and 1 base from J, leaving 18 bases between. Germline V lookup: CDR1 SEHNR, CDR2 FQNEAQ (reference sequence). The CDR3 has 16 residues. CDR3 sequence (DNA): TGTGCCAGCAGCAGCACCGCAGGGCGAGCGTCCTACGAGCAGTACTTC. Amino acid sequence: CASSSTAGRASYEQYF. The variable domain in full, with the rest retrieved from reference TRBV7-9 and TRBJ2-7, is DTGVSQNPRHKITKRGQNVTFRCDPISEHNRLYWYRQTLGQGPEFLTYFQNEAQLEKSRLLSDRFSAERPKGSFSTLEIQRTEQGDSAMYLCASSSTAGRASYEQYFGPGTRLTVT.

This rearrangement joins TRBV5-1 to TRBJ2-5; the D is unclear. The CDR3 spans 13 residues. Trimming took off 4 bases at V and 4 bases at J, with 11 bases between the two ends. The germline CDR1 and CDR2 sequences are SGHRS and YFSETQ. CDR3 in amino acids: CASSPLLGETQYF. CDR3 DNA: TGCGCCAGCAGCCCCCTTCTGGGAGAGACCCAGTACTTC.

V usage is TRBV6-6 and J usage is TRBJ1-6; D remains ambiguous. V lost 3 bases and J 5 bases, leaving 8 bases between the germline ends. This CDR3 has 14 amino acids. The germline V gene encodes CDR1 MNHNY and CDR2 SVGAGI (reference sequence). CDR3 sequence: CASSYEGNNSPLHF. CDR3 bases: TGTGCCAGCAGTTATGAAGGGAATAATTCACCCCTCCACTTT.

The chain joins TRBV27 to TRBJ1-3; D is undetermined. There are 13 residues in the CDR3. The germline V and J ends were trimmed by 8 bases and 2 bases, with 10 bases remaining between them. Germline V lookup: CDR1 MNHEY, CDR2 SMNVEV (reference sequence). CDR3 DNA: TGTGCCAGCGCAACAGCCACTGGAAACACCATATATTTT. Translated, it gives CASATATGNTIYF.

The chain links TRBV14 to TRBJ2-1; 10 bases fit TRBD2. V was clipped by 1 base and J by 4 bases; unmatched bases: 7. This CDR3 has 17 residues. Per the germline V gene, CDR1 is SGHDN and CDR2 is FVKESK. For the CDR3, the DNA is TGTGCCAGCAGCCAAGTTTGGGCTAGCGGGGGATACAATGAGCAGTTCTTC. Translating it yields CASSQVWASGGYNEQFF. The variable domain in full, completed from reference TRBV14 and TRBJ2-1, reads EAGVTQFPSHSVIEKGQTVTLRCDPISGHDNLYWYRRVMGKEIKFLLHFVKESKQDESGMPNNRFLAERTGGTYSTLKVQPAELEDSGVYFCASSQVWASGGYNEQFFGPGTRLTVL.